Below are 8 T cell receptor beta chains sequenced from a single sample in a study of T cells in Graves' hyperthyroidism and ophthalmopathy. RNA transcripts provided the source from which TCR beta CDR3 regions were amplified. The TCR CDR3 was amplified in a first-round RT-PCR using the HTBI primer set. TCRdb reprocessed the multiplex PCR reads with MiXCR, giving one entry per CDR3 protein. Among 500,000 to 750,000 distinct CDR3 sequences listed, about 43% were seen once. The source material was peripheral blood or thyroid tissue (not recorded which). Receptors were obtained from a young woman with Graves' hyperthyroidism.

The table lists this clonotype with many counts. The chain links TRBV20-1 to TRBJ1-1, with TRBD1 as a possible D gene (5 bases). The CDR3 loop spans 14 amino acids. CDR1 DFQATT and CDR2 SNEGSKA come from the germline V gene (reference sequence). The CDR3 region is CSNVPGAASLEAFF. As DNA, the CDR3 is TGCAGCAATGTTCCTGGGGCAGCCTCCCTTGAAGCTTTCTTT.

This clonotype came up a few times. This chain connects TRBV3-1 to TRBJ1-2; D is ambiguous. V was cut by 1 base and J by 2 bases, with 17 bases left in between. CDR3 length equals 17 residues. Germline CDR1 reads LGHDT; CDR2 reads YNNKEL (reference sequence). The CDR3 reads CASSQVGLLEGNYGYTF. CDR3 bases: TGTGCCAGCAGCCAAGTTGGCTTGCTGGAGGGAAACTATGGCTACACCTTC.

The J gene is TRBJ2-7, the V gene TRBV19, with a possible D match to TRBD1 (6 bases). The CDR3 totals 11 residues. Per the germline V gene, CDR1 is LNHDA and CDR2 is SQIVND (reference sequence). V was shortened by 4 bases and J by 6 bases, with 7 bases between the two germline ends. CDR3 in amino acids: CASSTGAEQYF. The CDR3 region has the DNA TGTGCCAGTAGTACAGGGGCCGAGCAGTACTTC. The whole variable domain, filled in from reference TRBV19 and TRBJ2-7, reads DGGITQSPKYLFRKEGQNVTLSCEQNLNHDAMYWYRQDPGQGLRLIYYSQIVNDFQKGDIAEGYSVSREKKESFPLTVTSAQKNPTAFYLCASSTGAEQYFGPGTRLTVT.

V gene TRBV7-2 combines with J gene TRBJ1-1, with D unresolved. This CDR3 region has 15 residues. Germline V gene data show CDR1 as SGHTA and CDR2 as FQGNSA. V lost 5 bases to trimming and J lost 3 bases, with 16 bases between them. CDR3 region: CASSQGVLDHTEAFF. DNA for the CDR3: TGTGCCAGCAGCCAAGGAGTACTGGATCACACTGAAGCTTTCTTT. Using reference TRBV7-2 and TRBJ1-1 for the parts outside the CDR3, the full variable domain is GAGVSQSPSNKVTEKGKDVELRCDPISGHTALYWYRQSLGQGLEFLIYFQGNSAPDKSGLPSDRFSAERTGGSVSTLTIQRTQQEDSAVYLCASSQGVLDHTEAFFGQGTRLTVV.

The chain joins TRBV10-1 to TRBJ2-5, with 8 bases lining up with TRBD1. From germline, CDR1 is WNHNN and CDR2 SYGVQD (reference sequence). J lost 7 bases, V lost 9 bases, and 13 bases had no gene match. The CDR3 consists of 14 residues. CDR3 bases: TGCGCCAGAACGAAAGGACAGGGCGTGAGGACCCAGTACTTC. Residues: CARTKGQGVRTQYF.

With respect to this clonotype: A much larger clonotype is one base distant, so this may be a read error. V gene TRBV10-3 combines with J gene TRBJ2-7; D not resolved. The CDR3 loop spans 12 amino acids. Per the germline V gene, CDR1 is ENHRY and CDR2 is SYGVKD. The V gene lost 4 bases and the J gene lost 6 bases, with 10 bases spanning the gap. Written as DNA, the CDR3 is TGTGCCATCAGTGGACACATCGGCGAGCAGTACTTC. Amino acid sequence: CAISGHIGEQYF.

This clonotype was observed a few times. The chain links TRBV4-1 to TRBJ1-6, with TRBD1 identical over 7 bases. V lost 4 bases to trimming and J lost 3 bases; unmatched junction nucleotides: 12. In germline, CDR1 is MGHRA, CDR2 YSYEKL. The CDR3 contains 18 residues. For the CDR3, the DNA is TGCGCCAGCAGCCCTTTCCTTACAGGGGAAAACTATAATTCACCCCTCCACTTT. Residues: CASSPFLTGENYNSPLHF.

This clonotype was seen a few times. This chain uses TRBV30 with TRBJ2-5, with TRBD2 as a possible D gene (6 bases). Germline-derived CDR1 and CDR2 are GTSNPN and SVGIG (reference sequence). The CDR3 is 13 residues long. V lost 4 bases to trimming and J lost 5 bases, with 14 bases between them. CDR3 nucleotides: TGTGCCTGGACGCGTGGGGGGACGGAGACCCAGTACTTC. Protein product: CAWTRGGTETQYF.